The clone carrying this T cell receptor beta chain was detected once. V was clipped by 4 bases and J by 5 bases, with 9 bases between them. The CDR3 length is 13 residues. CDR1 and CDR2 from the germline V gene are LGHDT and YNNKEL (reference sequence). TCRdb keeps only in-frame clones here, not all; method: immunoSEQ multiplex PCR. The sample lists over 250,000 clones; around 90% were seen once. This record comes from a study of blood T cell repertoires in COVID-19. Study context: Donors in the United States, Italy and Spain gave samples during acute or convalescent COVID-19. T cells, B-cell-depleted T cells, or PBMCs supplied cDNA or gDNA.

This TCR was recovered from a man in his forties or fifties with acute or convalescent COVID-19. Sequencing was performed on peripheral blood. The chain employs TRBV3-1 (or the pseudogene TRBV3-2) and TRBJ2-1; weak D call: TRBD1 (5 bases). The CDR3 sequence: CASSPQGNNEQFF. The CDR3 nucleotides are TGTGCCAGCAGCCCTCAGGGTAACAATGAGCAGTTCTTC.